The 8 T cell receptor beta chains below were found in one sample sequenced in a study of T cell changes during pregnancy in multiple sclerosis. Repertoires were generated with immunoSEQ multiplex PCR, while TCRdb's copy carries only in-frame clones and drops some. The table has 50,000 to 65,000 clones, almost 95% seen once. The material sequenced was peripheral blood, taken in the first trimester of pregnancy. All receptors come from a female donor with multiple sclerosis, enrolled in a pregnancy study.

This chain connects TRBV5-5 to TRBJ2-1, with 8 positions matching TRBD1. The ends lost 0 bases at V and 8 bases at J; junction bases unmatched: 7. The CDR3 totals 15 residues. CDR1 and CDR2 from the germline V gene are SGHKS and YYEKEE (reference sequence). The CDR3 reads CASSLAGGRLHEQFF. For the CDR3, the DNA is TGTGCCAGCAGCTTGGCAGGGGGCCGACTGCATGAGCAGTTCTTC.

The V gene is TRBV4-3, the J gene TRBJ1-4; a possible D gene is TRBD1 (5 bases). Trimming took off 4 bases at V and 4 bases at J, with 16 bases between the two ends. The CDR3 loop spans 16 amino acids. Germline V gene lookup returns CDR1 LGHNA and CDR2 YSLEER. CDR3 nucleotide sequence: TGCGCCAGCAGCCCCCACTCGGGCAGGGTTAATGAAAAACTGTTTTTT. This encodes CASSPHSGRVNEKLFF.

The chain has TRBV6-5 and TRBJ1-5, with a weak D call TRBD1 (5 bases). With 2 bases removed from V and 4 bases from J, the gap between germline ends came to 6 bases. Germline V gene sequence: CDR1 MNHEY, CDR2 SVGAGI. The CDR3 runs to 13 residues. The CDR3 loop is CASSYTGNQPQHF. The CDR3 nucleotides read TGTGCCAGCAGTTACACAGGTAATCAGCCCCAGCATTTT.

Points on this clone: It is likely a read error, because the conserved phenylalanine at the end of the CDR3 is missing. The rearrangement joins TRBV4-1 to TRBJ1-2, with D possibly TRBD1 on 5 matching bases. V dropped 3 bases and J dropped 4 bases, with 9 bases sitting between them. From germline, CDR1 is MGHRA and CDR2 YSYEKL. This CDR3 region has 13 residues. CDR3 residues: CASSQAGPYGYTS. As DNA, the CDR3 is TGCGCCAGCAGCCAGGCAGGGCCCTATGGCTACACCTCC.

The chain carries TRBV9 and TRBJ1-5, with D tentatively TRBD1 (5 bases). V was cut by 2 bases and J by 2 bases, with 8 bases left in between. Germline CDR1 reads SGDLS; CDR2 reads YYNGEE. This CDR3 contains 14 residues. The CDR3 DNA sequence: TGTGCCAGCAGCGTCGGGGGTGGCAATCAGCCCCAGCATTTT. Amino acid sequence: CASSVGGGNQPQHF.

The V call is TRBV9, the J call TRBJ2-5, with a tentative D call TRBD2 (5 bases). Germline V CDR1 and CDR2: SGDLS, YYNGEE. This CDR3 is 17 amino acids long. Deletions cut 0 bases from V and 5 bases from J, with 20 bases between. CDR3 sequence: CASSVATGILFGETQYF. The CDR3 DNA is TGTGCCAGCAGCGTAGCTACCGGGATTCTCTTCGGGGAGACCCAGTACTTC. The whole variable domain, filled in from reference TRBV9 and TRBJ2-5, reads DSGVTQTPKHLITATGQRVTLRCSPRSGDLSVYWYQQSLDQGLQFLIQYYNGEERAKGNILERFSAQQFPDLHSELNLSSLELGDSALYFCASSVATGILFGETQYFGPGTRLLVL.

CDR3 nucleotide sequence: TGCAGCGTGCGGTGGACTTCGGGCGGGGAGCTGTTTTTT. Residues: CSVRWTSGGELFF. J is TRBJ2-2 and V is TRBV29-1; D may be TRBD2 (5 bases). V lost 6 bases, J lost 7 bases, and 15 bases lay in between. From germline, CDR1 is SQVTM and CDR2 ANQGSEA. The CDR3 totals 13 residues.

The chain employs TRBV27 and TRBJ1-1; no clear D. From germline, CDR1 is MNHEY and CDR2 SMNVEV (reference sequence). The CDR3 sequence is 13 residues long. The V end lost 6 bases, the J end lost 4 bases, and 12 bases lay between the germline ends. The chain's CDR3 is CASSEGISTEAFF. CDR3 DNA: TGTGCCAGCAGCGAGGGAATTTCCACTGAAGCTTTCTTT.